A single sample gave rise to the 21 T cell receptor beta chains below, sequenced in a study of CD8+CD57+ T cells in acquired aplastic anemia. The use of genomic DNA as template underpinned the TCR beta VDJ and CDR3 profiling. One entry per CDR3 protein, called by TCRdb with MiXCR from the reads. The table shows more than 150,000 distinct CDR3 sequences, with 40% to 55% occurring only once. The sequenced sample consisted of sorted CD4+, CD8+, or CD8+CD57+ T cells (not recorded which) from PBMCs. The receptors were gathered from a human donor in good health.

V is TRBV19 and J is TRBJ2-4, with TRBD2 as a possible D gene (6 bases). The germline V gene encodes CDR1 LNHDA and CDR2 SQIVND (reference sequence). The CDR3 runs 14 residues. V shed 7 bases and J shed 8 bases, with 18 bases lying between them. CDR3: CASNLGGLADIQYF. CDR3 nucleotides: TGTGCCAGTAATTTGGGGGGACTGGCAGACATTCAGTACTTC.

V is TRBV19 and J is TRBJ1-6; D remains ambiguous. Germline V CDR1 and CDR2: LNHDA, SQIVND (reference sequence). This CDR3 is 13 amino acids long. V shed 5 bases and J shed 7 bases, with 9 bases lying between them. In DNA, the CDR3 is TGTGCCAGTAGTTATACAGAAAATTCACCCCTCCACTTT. It specifies CASSYTENSPLHF.

In this sample, this clonotype turned up many times. The chain carries TRBV7-2 and TRBJ2-1; D possibly corresponds to TRBD2 (5 bases). This CDR3 region has 17 residues. Germline-derived CDR1 and CDR2 are SGHTA and FQGNSA. V dropped 5 bases and J dropped 2 bases, with 19 bases sitting between them. CDR3 nucleotides: TGTGCCAGCAGCCTATATCGGGTTAGCGCGGCCTACAATGAGCAGTTCTTC. Translated: CASSLYRVSAAYNEQFF.

At least ten counts were recorded for this clonotype. The chain recombines TRBV29-1 with TRBJ2-6, with 9 bases aligning to TRBD1. CDR1 is SQVTM, CDR2 ANQGSEA, per germline. The CDR3 is 16 amino acids. Unmatched junction bases numbered 6, after V lost 4 bases and J lost 2 bases. The DNA of the CDR3 is TGCAGCGTTGTGGGACAGGGCTCAACTGGGGCCAACGTCCTGACTTTC. Encoded protein: CSVVGQGSTGANVLTF.

V and J are TRBV5-1 and TRBJ2-7, with a possible D match to TRBD1 (6 bases). V was shortened by 3 bases and J by 3 bases, with 13 bases between the two germline ends. The CDR3 loop spans 14 amino acids. Germline V gene sequence: CDR1 SGHRS, CDR2 YFSETQ. As DNA, the CDR3 is TGCGCCAGCAGCTCCGGACAGCTCCTCTACGAGCAGTACTTC. This gives the protein CASSSGQLLYEQYF.

This clonotype was counted ten times or more. This rearrangement joins TRBV12-3 or TRBV12-4 to TRBJ2-7, with 7 bases matching TRBD1. CDR3 length: 12 residues. J was trimmed by 6 bases and V by 6 bases; bases with no gene match: 5. CDR3 region: CASSRGTGEQYF. The CDR3 nucleotides read TGTGCCAGCAGCAGGGGGACGGGCGAGCAGTACTTC.

In its sample, this clonotype was seen many times. The rearrangement links TRBV7-8 to TRBJ1-1; the D gene is possibly TRBD1 (6 bases). V lost 2 bases, J lost 7 bases, and 14 bases lay in between. The germline CDR1 and CDR2 sequences are SGHVS and FQNEAQ. The CDR3 spans 14 residues. The CDR3 protein is CASSLRIRGGEAFF. Written as DNA, the CDR3 is TGTGCCAGCAGCTTAAGGATCAGGGGAGGTGAAGCTTTCTTT.

The rearrangement links TRBV11-2 to TRBJ2-1, with a weak D call TRBD2 (6 bases). The germline V gene has CDR1 SGHAT and CDR2 FQNNGV. V was clipped by 1 base and J by 1 base, with 17 bases between them. The CDR3 extends over 18 amino acids. CDR3 amino acids: CASSLGVYFGTSYNEQFF. The CDR3 bases are TGTGCCAGCAGCTTAGGTGTTTATTTCGGGACTTCCTACAATGAGCAGTTCTTC.

This clonotype was seen ten or more times. J is TRBJ1-5 and V is TRBV7-2; D is undetermined. CDR3 length equals 13 residues. From germline, CDR1 is SGHTA and CDR2 FQGNSA. V was trimmed by 2 bases and J by 4 bases, leaving 6 bases between them. The CDR3 loop is CASSLTANQPQHF. The CDR3 DNA reads TGTGCCAGCAGCTTAACGGCGAATCAGCCCCAGCATTTT.

The J gene is TRBJ2-7, the V gene TRBV20-1; D is undetermined. V dropped 0 bases and J dropped 0 bases, with 6 bases sitting between them. CDR1 and CDR2 (germline): DFQATT, SNEGSKA (reference sequence). This CDR3 is 13 amino acids long. CDR3 region: CSAREGYSYEQYF. CDR3 DNA: TGCAGTGCTAGAGAGGGTTACTCCTACGAGCAGTACTTC.

This clonotype was seen many times. V is TRBV5-1 and J is TRBJ2-3, with D tentatively TRBD1 or TRBD2 (5 bases each). Trimming cost V 4 bases and J 0 bases, with 15 bases left between them. CDR1 is SGHRS and CDR2 is YFSETQ in the germline V gene. This CDR3 region has 16 residues. The DNA for the CDR3 is TGCGCCAGCAGCGCCGCAAGGGGACGGAGCACAGATACGCAGTATTTT. It encodes CASSAARGRSTDTQYF.

The chain links TRBV24-1 to TRBJ2-2; 11 bases are shared with TRBD2. The CDR3 is 16 amino acids. Germline trimming cut 2 bases from V and 4 bases from J; bases unmatched to any gene: 2. The V gene's germline CDR1 is KGHDR and CDR2 SFDVKD. DNA for the CDR3: TGTGCCACCAGTGATTCCGGGACTAGCGGCACCGGGGAGCTGTTTTTT. Translating it yields CATSDSGTSGTGELFF.

A single count supports this clonotype. A much larger clone differs by one base, so this may be a read error. The CDR3 here is CVSSLAGLAGYNEQFF. The CDR3 DNA is TGTGTCAGCAGTTTAGCAGGACTAGCGGGATACAATGAGCAGTTCTTC. The rearrangement joins TRBV12-3 or TRBV12-4 to TRBJ2-1; the match to TRBD2 covers 12 bases. This CDR3 region has 16 residues.

The table lists this clonotype with a few counts. The rearrangement joins TRBV11-1 to TRBJ1-6, with unresolved D. Germline V gene data show CDR1 as SGHAT and CDR2 as FQDESV (reference sequence). CDR3 length equals 15 residues. The germline V and J ends were trimmed by 3 bases and 11 bases, with 17 bases remaining between them. DNA for the CDR3: TGTGCCAGCAGCTTCCAGTCCGGGAGCGGGGCACCCCTCCACTTT. Translating it yields CASSFQSGSGAPLHF. Combining the CDR3 with reference TRBV11-1 and TRBJ1-6 gives the whole variable domain EAEVAQSPRYKITEKSQAVAFWCDPISGHATLYWYRQILGQGPELLVQFQDESVVDDSQLPKDRFSAERLKGVDSTLKIQPAELGDSAMYLCASSFQSGSGAPLHFGNGTRLTVT.

Many counts were recorded for this clonotype. The rearrangement uses TRBV5-1 and TRBJ2-5, with 7 bases that match TRBD1. The V segment lost 3 bases and the J segment 1 base; nucleotides outside the gene matches: 3. The CDR3 consists of 14 residues. The germline V gene encodes CDR1 SGHRS and CDR2 YFSETQ. The CDR3 DNA reads as TGCGCCAGCAGCTCTGGGGACAGCCAAGAGACCCAGTACTTC. Translation gives CASSSGDSQETQYF.

The rearrangement joins TRBV19 to TRBJ1-2, with D tentatively TRBD1 (5 bases). The CDR3 runs 10 residues. Trimming shortened V by 10 bases and J by 3 bases, and 6 bases separated the two germline ends. The germline V gene encodes CDR1 LNHDA and CDR2 SQIVND (reference sequence). CDR3 loop: CATRDYGYTF. The CDR3 region has the DNA TGTGCCACCAGGGACTATGGCTACACCTTC.

This clonotype was counted many times. J is TRBJ2-4 and V is TRBV15; TRBD2 matches 7 bases. The junction had 11 bases not matched to a gene; V was cut back by 3 bases and J by 6 bases. CDR1 is LNHNV and CDR2 is YYDKDF in the germline V gene (reference sequence). The CDR3 runs to 16 residues. CDR3 sequence (DNA): TGTGCCACCAGCAGTAGCGGAGAGGGGAGGGGAAACATTCAGTACTTC. Translating it yields CATSSSGEGRGNIQYF.

This clonotype was observed a few times. The gene calls are TRBV2 and TRBJ1-2, with 7 nucleotides matching TRBD1. The CDR3 is made up of 15 amino acids. The junction had 10 bases not matched to a gene; V was cut back by 5 bases and J by 4 bases. From germline, CDR1 is SNHLY and CDR2 FYNNEI. CDR3 protein: CASSRGGAGVYGYTF. The CDR3 DNA reads TGTGCCAGCAGTAGAGGGGGCGCCGGGGTCTATGGCTACACCTTC.

This clonotype was detected many times. The chain is built from TRBV11-2 and TRBJ1-1, with unresolved D. V was shortened by 3 bases and J by 0 bases, with 14 bases between the two germline ends. Germline V gene sequence: CDR1 SGHAT, CDR2 FQNNGV. This CDR3 contains 16 residues. The CDR3 DNA is TGTGCCAGCAGCTTTTTGACGGCCTCGGTGAACACTGAAGCTTTCTTT. This sequence encodes CASSFLTASVNTEAFF.

At least ten counts were recorded for this clonotype. V usage is TRBV20-1 and J usage is TRBJ1-2; D unresolved. This CDR3 has 14 amino acids. The germline V gene has CDR1 DFQATT and CDR2 SNEGSKA (reference sequence). V was clipped by 2 bases and J by 8 bases, with 18 bases between them. The CDR3 region has the DNA TGCAGTGCTAGAATCATACAGCCTAAGGACGGCTACACCTTC. Amino acids: CSARIIQPKDGYTF.

This clonotype appeared many times. The V call is TRBV7-6, the J call TRBJ1-5; 8 bases align to TRBD1. Looked up from germline, CDR1 is SGHVS and CDR2 is FNYEAQ. V lost 5 bases, J lost 2 bases, and 5 bases stayed unmatched. The CDR3 length is 15 residues. CDR3 sequence reads: CASSRQGKGNQPQHF. CDR3 in DNA: TGTGCCAGCAGCCGACAGGGGAAGGGCAATCAGCCCCAGCATTTT.